This T cell receptor beta chain was sequenced in a study of T cell clonotyping in hematopoietic cell transplantation. The V gene's germline CDR1 is SGHTA and CDR2 FQGNSA. V shed 1 base, J shed 6 bases, and the junction held 8 bases outside the gene matches. The CDR3 loop spans 15 amino acids. TCRdb's copy holds only in-frame clones and misses some; the assay was immunoSEQ multiplex PCR. The sample gives about 27,000 clones, roughly 71% of which show up once; about 6% is in the top ten. Findings and caveats of the study: Graft donor and pretransplant recipient Inverse Simpson Index values predicted broader posttransplant TCR diversity. After transplant, recipient diversity fell while pathologically expanded clonotypes grew through day 180. Cells were unsorted, so CD4 and CD8 contributions were not separated.

Time point given: recipient sample about 28 days before transplant, after cytoreduction. Samples: about 28 days before transplant, then days 30, 100 and 180 after. This clone appeared a few times. Its antigen remains unknown. The sequences come from peripheral blood mononuclear cells, collected before stem cell transplant. The origin of this receptor is a man aged 50 to 59 with myelodysplastic syndrome. Some clones in this sample may be carry-over from other donors' samples. This sequence joins TRBV7-2 and TRBJ2-7; 8 bases fit TRBD1. CDR3 bases: TGTGCCAGCAGCTTAGGGGGGCGGACAGGGCCCGAGCAGTACTTC. It codes for CASSLGGRTGPEQYF.